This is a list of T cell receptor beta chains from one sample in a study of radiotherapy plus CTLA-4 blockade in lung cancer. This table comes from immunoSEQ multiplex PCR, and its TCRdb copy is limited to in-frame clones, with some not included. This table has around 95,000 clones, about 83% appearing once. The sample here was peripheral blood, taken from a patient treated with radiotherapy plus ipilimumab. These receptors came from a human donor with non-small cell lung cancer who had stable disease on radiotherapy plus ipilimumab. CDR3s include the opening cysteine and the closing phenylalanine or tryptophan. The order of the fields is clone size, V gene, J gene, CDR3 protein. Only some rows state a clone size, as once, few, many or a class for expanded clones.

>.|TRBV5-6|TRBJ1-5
CASSLGGWRYNQPQHF
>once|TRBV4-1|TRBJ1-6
CASSPPRQNSPLHF
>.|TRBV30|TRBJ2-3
CAWSGLRGASPSTDTQYF
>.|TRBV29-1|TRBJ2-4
CSVVVPFGLAKNIQYF
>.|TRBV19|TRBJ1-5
CATREGFLRESNQPQHF
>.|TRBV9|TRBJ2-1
CASSGGGESGEQFF
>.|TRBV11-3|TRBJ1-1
CASSAHLYTEAFF
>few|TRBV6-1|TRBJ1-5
CASSDSFDQPQHF
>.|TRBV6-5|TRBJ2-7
CASSRGTYEQYF
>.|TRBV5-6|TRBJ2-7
CASSTGQGASYEQYF
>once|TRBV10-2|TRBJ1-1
CASSLGGQVTKRGTEAFF
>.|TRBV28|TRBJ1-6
CASSLSKSPLHF
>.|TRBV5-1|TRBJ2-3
CASSNQNTQYF
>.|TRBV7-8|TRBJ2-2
CASSLPYLAGEGSTGELFF
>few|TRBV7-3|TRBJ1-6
CASSPTVGGNSPLHF
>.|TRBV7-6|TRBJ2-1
CASSFGRVNEQFF
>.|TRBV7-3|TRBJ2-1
CASSSGSYNEQFF
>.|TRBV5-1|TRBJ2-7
CASSFQDEQYF
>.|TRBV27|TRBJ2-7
CASSPPSLTGDYEQYF
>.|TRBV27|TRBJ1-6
CASSSGSPLHF
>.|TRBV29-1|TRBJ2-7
CSAWDTPGYEQYF
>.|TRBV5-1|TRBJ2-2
CASSRPGQSFTGELFF
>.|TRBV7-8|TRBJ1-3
CASSSRGNTIYF
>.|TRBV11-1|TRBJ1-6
CASSGRDRGLRNSPLHF
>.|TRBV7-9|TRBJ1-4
CASSSPNHRGGNEKLFF
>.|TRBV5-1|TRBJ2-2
CASSLTGKETGELFF